The next 3 T cell receptor beta chains were all read from a single sample in a study of T cells after yellow fever vaccination. TCRdb reprocessed the 5' RACE reads via MiXCR and lists one record per CDR3 protein. In the table there are 85,000 to 100,000 distinct CDR3 sequences, less than 6% of which are singletons. Sequencing was performed on CD8+ T cells sorted from PBMCs, taken 10 days after the yellow fever booster vaccination. These TCRs come from a man aged 18-30 years who received the YFV17D yellow fever vaccine.

The sample holds a few counts of this clonotype. The chain joins TRBV19 to TRBJ2-1; 7 bases line up with TRBD2. Germline trimming cut 5 bases from V and 4 bases from J; bases unmatched to any gene: 5. Germline assignment: CDR1 LNHDA and CDR2 SQIVND (reference sequence). The CDR3 covers 14 residues. The CDR3 sequence: CASSGGGPYNEQFF. The DNA of the CDR3 is TGTGCCAGTAGTGGCGGGGGACCATACAATGAGCAGTTCTTC.

The chain recombines TRBV5-6 with TRBJ2-1; D gene ambiguous. Germline V CDR1 and CDR2: SGHDT, YYEEEE. Between the trimmed V and J ends, which lost 2 bases and 2 bases, there was a span of 5 bases. This CDR3 has 13 residues. In DNA, the CDR3 is TGTGCCAGCAGCTTATCAGCCTACAATGAGCAGTTCTTC. As protein: CASSLSAYNEQFF.

This clonotype was found many times. This chain links TRBV7-9 with TRBJ2-5, with 8 nucleotides matching TRBD1. The V gene's germline CDR1 is SEHNR and CDR2 FQNEAQ (reference sequence). With 4 bases clipped from V and 4 bases from J, the junction kept 11 bases outside the gene matches. This CDR3 has 16 amino acids. The CDR3 here is CASSSILRQGRETQYF. As DNA, the CDR3 is TGTGCCAGCAGCTCGATTCTTAGACAGGGGAGAGAGACCCAGTACTTC.